Listed here is a single T cell receptor (beta chain). Its antigen remains unidentified. The ends were cut back, 5 bases at V and 0 bases at J, with 16 bases in the middle. Germline lookup yields CDR1 DFQATT and CDR2 SNEGSKA (reference sequence). CDR3 length: 16 residues. Every ophthalmopathy donor presented moderate-to-severe activity, CAS ≥3, NOSPECS ≥4 and duration under 3 months. Other autoimmune diseases, uncontrolled infections, pregnancy or lactation excluded patients from enrollment. The sample is drawn from a study of Graves' ophthalmopathy and Graves' hyperthyroidism. Whole-study findings and limits: Forecasting of ophthalmopathy progression by the model achieved approximately 70% sensitivity and less than 80% specificity. Blood contained most expanded thyroid clonotypes exceeding 0.001 frequency.

CDR3 regions of TCR beta were amplified from RNA transcripts. The workflow started with a first-round RT-PCR run with HTBI primers and then moved on to a second-round multiplex PCR. TCRdb reprocessed the multiplex PCR reads via MiXCR and lists one record per CDR3 protein. In the table there are 200,000 to 250,000 distinct CDR3 sequences, roughly a fifth of which are singletons. The clonotype comes from a woman in her forties or fifties with Graves' ophthalmopathy. What was sequenced was peripheral blood. V and J are TRBV20-1 and TRBJ2-2; D perhaps matches TRBD2 (6 bases). CDR3 region: CSARLRRGSNTGELFF. Written as DNA, the CDR3 is TGCAGTGCTCGCCTGCGTCGGGGGTCGAACACCGGGGAGCTGTTTTTT.